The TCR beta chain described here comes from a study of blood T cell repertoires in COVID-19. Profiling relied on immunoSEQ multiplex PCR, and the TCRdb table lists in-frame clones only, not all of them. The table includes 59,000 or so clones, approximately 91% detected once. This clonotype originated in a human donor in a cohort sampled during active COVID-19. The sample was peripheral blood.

The CDR3 reads CASTAGGNEKLFF. The CDR3 nucleotides are TGTGCCAGCACGGCAGGGGGCAATGAAAAACTGTTTTTT. The rearrangement links TRBV3-1 (or the pseudogene TRBV3-2) to TRBJ1-4; the match to TRBD1 covers 8 bases. The germline V gene encodes CDR1 LGHDT and CDR2 YNNKEL (reference sequence). CDR3 length: 13 amino acids. The V gene end was trimmed by 7 bases and the J gene end by 5 bases; junction bases not matched to a gene: 3.